Below are 12 T cell receptor beta chains sequenced from a single sample in a study of brain T cells in children with intractable seizures (dated by TCRdb to the early 2020s). Library prep was done by the immunoSEQ multiplex PCR assay. TCRdb's version of the immuneACCESS table is confined to in-frame rearrangements and falls short of the full clone set. An unresolved V gene accounts for under half of the shortfall where checked; the remainder is of unknown origin. This sample comprises tens of thousands of clones, 85% to 95% of them detected only once. Clones ranked in the top ten supply over 1.5% of the sample. The label giving this sample's time point can be read as: resected brain tissue, or blood drawn just prior to surgery. The input for sequencing was peripheral blood, taken at surgery. The receptors here all came from a boy younger than two with tuberous sclerosis and intractable seizures.

The chain recombines TRBV6-5 with TRBJ2-7; the match to TRBD2 covers 11 bases. The CDR3 runs to 15 residues. CDR1 is MNHEY and CDR2 is SVGAGI in the germline V gene. The J segment lost 6 bases and the V segment lost 4 bases, leaving 8 bases of the junction unmatched. The CDR3 bases are TGTGCCAGCAGTTTCCGACTAGCGGGGAAAGGCGAGCAGTACTTC. Translating it yields CASSFRLAGKGEQYF.

This clone was counted once. The chain links TRBV3-1 (or the pseudogene TRBV3-2) to TRBJ2-1; no firm D call. CDR1 is LGHDT and CDR2 is YNNKEL in the germline V gene (reference sequence). The V and J ends lost 5 bases and 0 bases respectively, with 8 bases between them. The CDR3 loop spans 14 amino acids. The CDR3 loop is CASSFKSSYNEQFF. Written as DNA, the CDR3 is TGTGCCAGCAGCTTCAAGAGCTCCTACAATGAGCAGTTCTTC.

The J gene is TRBJ1-1, the V gene TRBV5-4; 7 nucleotides line up with TRBD1. After removal of 4 bases from V and 1 base from J, the junction contained 4 bases not matched to a gene. Germline CDR1 and CDR2: SGHNT and YYREEE (reference sequence). The CDR3 runs to 14 residues. The DNA of the CDR3 is TGTGCCAGCAGCGTGGGACAGAAGAACACTGAAGCTTTCTTT. This codes for CASSVGQKNTEAFF. Variable domain in full (rest from reference TRBV5-4 and TRBJ1-1): ETGVTQSPTHLIKTRGQQVTLRCSSQSGHNTVSWYQQALGQGPQFIFQYYREEENGRGNFPPRFSGLQFPNYSSELNVNALELDDSALYLCASSVGQKNTEAFFGQGTRLTVV.

The genes are TRBV27 and TRBJ2-2; TRBD1 aligns across 8 bases. The germline V gene has CDR1 MNHEY and CDR2 SMNVEV (reference sequence). The CDR3 spans 16 residues. With 3 bases clipped from V and 6 bases from J, the junction kept 9 bases outside the gene matches. This CDR3 is CASSFWNRGNAGELFF. CDR3 in DNA: TGTGCCAGCAGTTTTTGGAACAGGGGGAATGCCGGGGAGCTGTTTTTT.

The rearrangement uses TRBV6-5 and TRBJ1-1, with D possibly TRBD1 on 6 matching bases. V was pared by 5 bases and J by 0 bases, with 10 bases between. Germline V lookup: CDR1 MNHEY, CDR2 SVGAGI. The CDR3 is 14 residues long. The CDR3 nucleotides read TGTGCCAGCAGTCCCCAGGGGCTGAACACTGAAGCTTTCTTT. Protein product: CASSPQGLNTEAFF.

The chain uses TRBV5-6 and TRBJ2-1; TRBD1 matches at 7 bases. V shed 3 bases, J shed 6 bases, and the junction held 3 bases outside the gene matches. The CDR3 is 13 residues long. Per the germline V gene, CDR1 is SGHDT and CDR2 is YYEEEE. The CDR3 coding sequence is TGTGCCAGCAGCTATGGGACAGTCAATGAGCAGTTCTTC. It specifies CASSYGTVNEQFF.

This chain uses TRBV30 with TRBJ1-2; D is possibly TRBD1 (5 bases). Germline V gives CDR1 GTSNPN, CDR2 SVGIG (reference sequence). This CDR3 spans 14 amino acids. V shed 4 bases and J shed 0 bases, with 12 bases lying between them. As DNA, the CDR3 is TGTGCCTGGACCGACAGCCGAACTAACTATGGCTACACCTTC. Protein sequence: CAWTDSRTNYGYTF. Full variable domain (rest looked up from reference TRBV30 and TRBJ1-2): SQTIHQWPATLVQPVGSPLSLECTVEGTSNPNLYWYRQAAGRGLQLLFYSVGIGQISSEVPQNLSASRPQDRQFILSSKKLLLSDSGFYLCAWTDSRTNYGYTFGSGTRLTVV.

The rearrangement joins TRBV2 to TRBJ1-2, with D unresolved. This CDR3 region has 16 residues. V lost 6 bases and J lost 0, with 17 bases in between. CDR1 is SNHLY and CDR2 is FYNNEI in the germline V gene. The chain's CDR3 is CASRLRVGSANYGYTF. The CDR3 DNA is TGTGCCAGCAGGCTTAGGGTCGGGTCGGCTAACTATGGCTACACCTTC.

CDR3 region: CASSLGDQETQYF. The CDR3 DNA is TGTGCCAGCTCACTCGGTGATCAAGAGACCCAGTACTTC. The V and J genes are TRBV18 and TRBJ2-5; D uncertain. Germline lookup yields CDR1 KGHSH and CDR2 LQKENI. This CDR3 is 13 amino acids long. Trimming pared 4 bases from V and 2 bases from J, leaving 8 bases between. The full variable domain, with the rest looked up from reference TRBV18 and TRBJ2-5, is NAGVMQNPRHLVRRRGQEARLRCSPMKGHSHVYWYRQLPEEGLKFMVYLQKENIIDESGMPKERFSAEFPKEGPSILRIQQVVRGDSAAYFCASSLGDQETQYFGPGTRLLVL.

The chain uses TRBV6-5 and TRBJ1-1; no firm D call. Trimming pared 5 bases from V and 2 bases from J, leaving 9 bases between. The CDR3 consists of 13 residues. Germline CDR1 MNHEY, CDR2 SVGAGI. The CDR3: CASSRNPNTEAFF. As DNA, the CDR3 is TGTGCCAGCAGTAGGAATCCCAACACTGAAGCTTTCTTT.

The chain links TRBV6-6 to TRBJ2-3, with D perhaps TRBD2 (5 bases). V dropped 10 bases and J dropped 1 base, with 18 bases sitting between them. Germline CDR1 reads MNHNY; CDR2 reads SVGAGI (reference sequence). The length of the CDR3 is 15 residues. CDR3 nucleotide sequence: TGTGCCATAAGGGCTCTAGCACTGGGCACAGATACGCAGTATTTT. Its translation is CAIRALALGTDTQYF.

This clone was counted once. V usage is TRBV4-1 and J usage is TRBJ1-3; no clear D gene. The CDR3 runs to 15 residues. V dropped 1 base and J dropped 3 bases, with 10 bases sitting between them. Germline V gene data show CDR1 as MGHRA and CDR2 as YSYEKL. The CDR3 DNA reads TGCGCCAGCAGCCAAGGCCAACAGTATGGAAACACCATATATTTT. Encoded protein: CASSQGQQYGNTIYF.